This TCR beta chain was documented in a study of blood T cell repertoires in COVID-19. About the study: Samples representing acute and convalescent COVID-19 were sourced from the United States, Italy and Spain. T cells, B-cell-depleted T cells, or PBMCs provided the cDNA or gDNA that served as material.

Original data processing: Reference gene primer amplification in the assay estimated nucleated cell counts. The table came from immunoSEQ multiplex PCR; TCRdb's copy has only in-frame clones and leaves some out. D and trimming were read from the DNA, whereas the V and J calls and clone size are those reported in that table. The sample has approximately 250,000 clones; around 88% are singletons. Across under 25 US areas, participants ranged in age from about 18 to 89 years. The clonotype comes from a woman aged 40 to 50 with acute COVID-19. The sequencing input was PBMCs or T cells enriched from blood (not recorded which).

The CDR3 spells CASSRFGLAGDVNEQFF. CDR3 sequence (DNA): TGTGCCAGCAGTCGATTCGGCCTAGCGGGAGACGTTAATGAGCAGTTCTTC. The chain carries TRBV27 and TRBJ2-1, with 10 bases fitting TRBD2. V was pared by 5 bases and J by 7 bases, with 14 bases of the junction left unmatched. The germline CDR1 and CDR2 sequences are MNHEY and SMNVEV (reference sequence). This CDR3 has 17 residues.